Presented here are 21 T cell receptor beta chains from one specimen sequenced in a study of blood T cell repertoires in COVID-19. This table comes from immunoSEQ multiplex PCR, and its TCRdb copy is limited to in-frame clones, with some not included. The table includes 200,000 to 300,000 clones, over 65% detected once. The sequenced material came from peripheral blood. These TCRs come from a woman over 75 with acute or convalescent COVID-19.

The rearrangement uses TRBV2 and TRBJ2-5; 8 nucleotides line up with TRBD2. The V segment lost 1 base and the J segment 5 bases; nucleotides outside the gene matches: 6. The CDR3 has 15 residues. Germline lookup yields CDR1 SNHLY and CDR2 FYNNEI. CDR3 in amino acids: CASSEVGRESETQYF. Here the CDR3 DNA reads TGTGCCAGCAGTGAAGTCGGGAGGGAATCGGAGACCCAGTACTTC.

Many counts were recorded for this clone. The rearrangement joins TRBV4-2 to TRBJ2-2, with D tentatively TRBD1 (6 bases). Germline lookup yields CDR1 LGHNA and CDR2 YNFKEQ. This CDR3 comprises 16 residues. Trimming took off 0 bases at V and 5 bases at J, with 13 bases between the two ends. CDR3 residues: CASSQDLQGKTGELFF. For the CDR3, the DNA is TGTGCCAGCAGCCAAGATTTACAGGGAAAGACCGGGGAGCTGTTTTTT.

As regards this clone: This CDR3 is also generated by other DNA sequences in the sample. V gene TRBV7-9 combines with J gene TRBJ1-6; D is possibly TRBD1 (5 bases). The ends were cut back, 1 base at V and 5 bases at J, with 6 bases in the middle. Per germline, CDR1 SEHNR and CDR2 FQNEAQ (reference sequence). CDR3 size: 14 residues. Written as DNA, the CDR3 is TGTGCCAGCAGCTTAGGACAGAATAATTCACCCCTCCACTTT. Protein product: CASSLGQNNSPLHF.

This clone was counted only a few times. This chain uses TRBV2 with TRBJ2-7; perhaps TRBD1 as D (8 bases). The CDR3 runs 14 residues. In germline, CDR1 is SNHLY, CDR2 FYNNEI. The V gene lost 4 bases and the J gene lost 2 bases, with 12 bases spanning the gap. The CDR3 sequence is CASSGQGTTYEQYF. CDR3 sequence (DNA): TGTGCCAGCAGTGGACAGGGGACTACCTACGAGCAGTACTTC.

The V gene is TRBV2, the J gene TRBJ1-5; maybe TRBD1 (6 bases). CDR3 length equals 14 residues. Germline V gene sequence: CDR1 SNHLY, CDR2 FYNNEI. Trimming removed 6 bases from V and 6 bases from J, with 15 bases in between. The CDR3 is CASSLTGLLQPQHF. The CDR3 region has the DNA TGTGCCAGCAGCTTGACAGGTCTCCTTCAGCCCCAGCATTTT. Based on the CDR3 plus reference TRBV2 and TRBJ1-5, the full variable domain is EPEVTQTPSHQVTQMGQEVILRCVPISNHLYFYWYRQILGQKVEFLVSFYNNEISEKSEIFDDQFSVERPDGSNFTLKIRSTKLEDSAMYFCASSLTGLLQPQHFGDGTRLSIL.

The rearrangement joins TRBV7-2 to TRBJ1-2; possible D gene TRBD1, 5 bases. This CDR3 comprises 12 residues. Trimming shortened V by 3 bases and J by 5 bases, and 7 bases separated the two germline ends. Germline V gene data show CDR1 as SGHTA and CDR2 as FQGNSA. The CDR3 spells CASSLTDYGYTF. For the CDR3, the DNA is TGTGCCAGCAGCTTGACAGATTATGGCTACACCTTC.

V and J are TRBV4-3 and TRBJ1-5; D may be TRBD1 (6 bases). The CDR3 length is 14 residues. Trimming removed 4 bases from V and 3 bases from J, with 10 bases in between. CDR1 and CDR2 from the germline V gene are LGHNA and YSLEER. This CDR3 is CASSLGTSNQPQHF. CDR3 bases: TGCGCCAGCAGCCTTGGGACATCCAATCAGCCCCAGCATTTT.

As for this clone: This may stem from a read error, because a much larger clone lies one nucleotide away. The CDR3 loop reads CASAGQGNTEAFF. CDR3 in DNA: TGTGCCAGCGCGGGACAGGGGAACACTGAAGCTTTCTTT. The chain is built from TRBV7-9 and TRBJ1-1; TRBD1 aligns across 9 bases. CDR3 size: 13 residues. V shed 8 bases and J 1 base; nucleotides not matched to a gene: 2. CDR1 is SEHNR and CDR2 is FQNEAQ in the germline V gene (reference sequence).

The CDR3 protein is CASSLASGPKGAYGYTF. The CDR3 nucleotides are TGCGCCAGCAGCTTGGCCTCGGGACCTAAGGGGGCCTATGGCTACACCTTC. The chain uses TRBV5-1 and TRBJ1-2, with TRBD1 matching 7 bases. The CDR3 is made up of 17 amino acids. Looked up from germline, CDR1 is SGHRS and CDR2 is YFSETQ. V lost 0 bases to trimming and J lost 4 bases; unmatched junction nucleotides: 12.

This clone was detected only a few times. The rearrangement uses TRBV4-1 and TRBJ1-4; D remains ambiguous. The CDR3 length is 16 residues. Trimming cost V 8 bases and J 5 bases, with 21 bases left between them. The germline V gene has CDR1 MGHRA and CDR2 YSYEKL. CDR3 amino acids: CASGRGPSAGNEKLFF. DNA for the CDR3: TGCGCCAGCGGGCGGGGTCCCTCAGCGGGAAATGAAAAACTGTTTTTT.

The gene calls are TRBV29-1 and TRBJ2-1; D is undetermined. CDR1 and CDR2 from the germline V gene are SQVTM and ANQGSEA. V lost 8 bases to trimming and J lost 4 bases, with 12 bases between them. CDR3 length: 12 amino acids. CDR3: CSTEEGYNEQFF. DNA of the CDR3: TGCAGCACTGAGGAAGGTTACAATGAGCAGTTCTTC.

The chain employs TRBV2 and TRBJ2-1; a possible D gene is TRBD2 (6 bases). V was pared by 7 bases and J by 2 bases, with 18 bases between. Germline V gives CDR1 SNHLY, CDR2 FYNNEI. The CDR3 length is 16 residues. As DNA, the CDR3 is TGTGCCAGCAATGAGGGCGGGATTGATGCCTACAATGAGCAGTTCTTC. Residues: CASNEGGIDAYNEQFF.

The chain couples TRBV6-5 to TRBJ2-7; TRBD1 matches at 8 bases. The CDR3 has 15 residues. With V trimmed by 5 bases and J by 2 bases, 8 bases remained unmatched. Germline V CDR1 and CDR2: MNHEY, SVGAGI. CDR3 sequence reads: CASSLYPGQAYEQYF. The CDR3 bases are TGTGCCAGCAGTCTTTATCCGGGACAGGCCTACGAGCAGTACTTC.

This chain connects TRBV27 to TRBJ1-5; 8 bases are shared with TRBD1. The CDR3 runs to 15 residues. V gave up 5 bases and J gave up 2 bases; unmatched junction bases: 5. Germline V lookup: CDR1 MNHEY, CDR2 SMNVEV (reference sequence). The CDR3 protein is CASSPSTGGNQPQHF. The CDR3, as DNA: TGTGCCAGCAGTCCGTCGACAGGGGGCAATCAGCCCCAGCATTTT.

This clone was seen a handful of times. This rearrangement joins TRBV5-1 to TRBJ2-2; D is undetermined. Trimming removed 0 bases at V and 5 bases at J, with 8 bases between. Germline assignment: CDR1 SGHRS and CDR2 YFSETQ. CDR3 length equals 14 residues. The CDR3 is CASSLVSRTGELFF. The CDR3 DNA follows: TGCGCCAGCAGCTTGGTATCCCGGACCGGGGAGCTGTTTTTT.

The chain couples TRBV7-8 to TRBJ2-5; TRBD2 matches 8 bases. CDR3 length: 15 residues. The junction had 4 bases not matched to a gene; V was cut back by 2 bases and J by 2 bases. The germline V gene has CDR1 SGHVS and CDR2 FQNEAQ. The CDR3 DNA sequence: TGTGCCAGCAGCTTATCGCTAGCGGGTCAAGAGACCCAGTACTTC. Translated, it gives CASSLSLAGQETQYF.

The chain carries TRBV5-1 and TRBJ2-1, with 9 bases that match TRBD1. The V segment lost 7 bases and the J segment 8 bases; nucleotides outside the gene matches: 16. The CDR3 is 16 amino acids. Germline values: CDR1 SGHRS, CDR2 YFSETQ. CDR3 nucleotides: TGCGCCAGCGCCTCGATTGGGGGACAGGGAATAGATGAGCAGTTCTTC. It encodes CASASIGGQGIDEQFF.

For the CDR3, the DNA is TGTGCCAGCAGTTTAGGGTTTGCGGAGACCCAGTACTTC. Translation gives CASSLGFAETQYF. This chain connects TRBV12-3 or TRBV12-4 to TRBJ2-5; D remains unclear. The length of the CDR3 is 13 residues. V was pared by 1 base and J by 5 bases, with 8 bases between.

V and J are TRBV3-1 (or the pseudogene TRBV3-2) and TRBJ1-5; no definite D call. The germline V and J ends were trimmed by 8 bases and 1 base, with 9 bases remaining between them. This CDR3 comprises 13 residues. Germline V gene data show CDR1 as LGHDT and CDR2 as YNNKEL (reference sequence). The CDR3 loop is CASGSGSNQPQHF. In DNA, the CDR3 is TGTGCCAGCGGAAGCGGGAGCAATCAGCCCCAGCATTTT.

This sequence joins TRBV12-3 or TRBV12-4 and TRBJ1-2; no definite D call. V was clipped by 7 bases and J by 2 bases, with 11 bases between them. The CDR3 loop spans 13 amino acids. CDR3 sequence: CASTTTVNYGYTF. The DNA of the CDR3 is TGTGCCAGCACCACCACTGTAAACTATGGCTACACCTTC.

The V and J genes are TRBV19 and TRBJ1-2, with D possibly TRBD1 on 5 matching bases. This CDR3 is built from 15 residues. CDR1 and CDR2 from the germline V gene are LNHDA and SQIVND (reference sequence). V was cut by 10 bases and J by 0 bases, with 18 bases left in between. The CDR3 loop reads CATSGSGPSNYGYTF. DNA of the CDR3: TGTGCCACCAGCGGGTCAGGGCCCTCTAACTATGGCTACACCTTC.